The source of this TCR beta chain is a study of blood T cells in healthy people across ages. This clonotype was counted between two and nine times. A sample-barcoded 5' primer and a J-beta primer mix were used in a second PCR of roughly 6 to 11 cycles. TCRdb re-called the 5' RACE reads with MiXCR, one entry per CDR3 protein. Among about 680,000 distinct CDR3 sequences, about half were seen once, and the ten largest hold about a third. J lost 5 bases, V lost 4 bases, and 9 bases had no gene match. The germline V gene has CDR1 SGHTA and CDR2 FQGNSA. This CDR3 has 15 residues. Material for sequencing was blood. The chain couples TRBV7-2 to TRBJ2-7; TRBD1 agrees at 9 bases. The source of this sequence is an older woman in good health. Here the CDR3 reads CASSSRDRERHEQYF. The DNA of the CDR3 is TGTGCCAGCAGCTCCCGGGACAGGGAACGCCACGAGCAGTACTTC.